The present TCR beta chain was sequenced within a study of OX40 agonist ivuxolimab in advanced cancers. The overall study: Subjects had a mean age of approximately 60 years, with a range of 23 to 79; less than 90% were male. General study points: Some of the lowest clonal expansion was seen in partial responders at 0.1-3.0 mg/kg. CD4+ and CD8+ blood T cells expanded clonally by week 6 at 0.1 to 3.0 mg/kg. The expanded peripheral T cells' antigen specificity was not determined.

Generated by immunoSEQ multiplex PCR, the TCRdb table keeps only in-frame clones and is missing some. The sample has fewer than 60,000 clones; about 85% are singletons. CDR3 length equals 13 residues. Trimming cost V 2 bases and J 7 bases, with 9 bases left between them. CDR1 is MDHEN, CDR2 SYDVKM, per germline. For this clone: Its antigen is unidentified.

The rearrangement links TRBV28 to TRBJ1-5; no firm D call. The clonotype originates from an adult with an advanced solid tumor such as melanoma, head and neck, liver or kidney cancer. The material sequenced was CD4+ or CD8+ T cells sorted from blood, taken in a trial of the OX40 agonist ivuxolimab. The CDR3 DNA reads TGTGCCAGCAGTTTAATAGGAAAGCAGCCCCAGCATTTT. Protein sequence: CASSLIGKQPQHF.